One sample yielded the 18 T cell receptor beta chains listed below, sequenced in a study of T cells after yellow fever vaccination (dated by TCRdb to about 2019). Library preparation employed 5' RACE. For sequencing, an Illumina HiSeq 2500 was employed. TCRdb reran the public reads through fastp at Q25 and MiXCR, keeping productive beta chains. Duplicate CDR3 protein sequences are folded into a single record with the most common DNA and genes. The table for this sample lists 60,000 to 95,000 distinct CDR3 sequences; about 7.7% of them were counted only once. Approximately 30% of the sample is taken by the ten largest. The sample's treatment or condition label is to be understood as: live attenuated yellow fever vaccine strain. Specimen: CD8+ T cells sorted from PBMCs, collected around 10 days after the first yellow fever vaccination. The receptors originated from a man between 18 and 35 years old who received the YFV17D yellow fever vaccine.

This clonotype has only a few counts. This chain joins TRBV7-9 and TRBJ2-5, with TRBD2 matching over 8 bases. V lost 10 bases to trimming and J lost 2 bases; unmatched junction nucleotides: 3. The CDR3 contains 12 residues. Germline V gives CDR1 SEHNR, CDR2 FQNEAQ (reference sequence). CDR3 coding DNA: TGTGCCACCGGACTAGCACAAGAGACCCAGTACTTC. Its protein is CATGLAQETQYF.

This clonotype was seen many times. This rearrangement joins TRBV9 to TRBJ2-7; D gene uncertain. CDR1 SGDLS and CDR2 YYNGEE come from the germline V gene. V was pared by 0 bases and J by 5 bases, with 12 bases between. The CDR3 totals 14 residues. For the CDR3, the DNA is TGTGCCAGCAGCGTAGGCGGCAAGCCGGACGAGCAGTACTTC. Encoded protein: CASSVGGKPDEQYF.

This clonotype was counted between two and nine times. This sequence joins TRBV6-2 or TRBV6-3 and TRBJ2-7; possibly TRBD2 for D (6 bases). Germline lookup yields CDR1 MNHEY and CDR2 SVGEGT. With 2 bases removed from V and 9 bases from J, the gap between germline ends came to 17 bases. CDR3 length: 14 amino acids. As DNA, the CDR3 is TGTGCCAGCAGTTACGCGGGGAAGACGACTGGGCAGTACTTC. Translation: CASSYAGKTTGQYF.

V usage is TRBV20-1 and J usage is TRBJ2-3; 14 positions match TRBD2. Germline assignment: CDR1 DFQATT and CDR2 SNEGSKA (reference sequence). V was pared by 6 bases and J by 2 bases, with 13 bases of the junction left unmatched. The CDR3 length is 18 residues. The CDR3 protein is CSALTSGGDQGLTDTQYF. CDR3 nucleotide sequence: TGCAGTGCCCTGACTAGCGGGGGGGACCAAGGACTCACAGATACGCAGTATTTT.

J is TRBJ2-1 and V is TRBV7-2; D is unclear. The V and J ends lost 0 bases and 1 base respectively, with 4 bases between them. Germline V CDR1 and CDR2: SGHTA, FQGNSA. CDR3 length: 14 residues. The CDR3 is CASSLATSYNEQFF. The CDR3 DNA reads TGTGCCAGCAGCTTAGCGACTTCCTACAATGAGCAGTTCTTC.

The table lists this clonotype with many counts. The chain uses TRBV4-2 and TRBJ2-5; possible D gene TRBD1, 6 bases. The CDR3 has 13 amino acids. Germline loops: CDR1 LGHNA, CDR2 YNFKEQ. V shed 8 bases and J shed 7 bases, with 17 bases lying between them. The CDR3 spells CASAQYRDGTQYF. The CDR3, as DNA: TGTGCCAGCGCGCAATACAGGGACGGGACCCAGTACTTC.

Notes on this clonotype: A clone one base away is much larger, so this may be a read error. The V gene is TRBV18, the J gene TRBJ1-6, with D possibly being TRBD1 (5 bases). Germline CDR1 and CDR2: KGHSH and LQKENI. The CDR3 contains 16 residues. In DNA form, the CDR3 reads TGTGCCAGCTCACCACGGGCCGGGACGGGCAATTCAGCCCTCCACTTT. It specifies CASSPRAGTGNSALHF.

This clonotype was counted between two and nine times. This chain joins TRBV4-2 and TRBJ1-3; D is undetermined. The CDR3 contains 15 residues. The germline V gene has CDR1 LGHNA and CDR2 YNFKEQ. Trimming stripped 1 base from V and 0 bases from J, with 7 bases between. As DNA, the CDR3 is TGTGCCAGCAGCCAAGCCAGTCGCTCTGGAAACACCATATATTTT. Translated: CASSQASRSGNTIYF.

The sample holds many counts of this clonotype. This chain uses TRBV7-9 with TRBJ2-7; no clear D gene. Germline V gene data show CDR1 as SEHNR and CDR2 as FQNEAQ (reference sequence). The length of the CDR3 is 12 residues. Between the trimmed V and J ends, which lost 6 bases and 2 bases, there was a span of 8 bases. The CDR3 nucleotides read TGTGCCAGCAGTCAGGCAACCTACGAGCAGTACTTC. Translation: CASSQATYEQYF.

This chain uses TRBV7-9 with TRBJ2-7; D remains ambiguous. CDR3 size: 15 residues. Between the trimmed V and J ends, which lost 1 base and 4 bases, there was a span of 14 bases. CDR1 SEHNR and CDR2 FQNEAQ come from the germline V gene (reference sequence). Written as DNA, the CDR3 is TGTGCCAGCAGCTTAGACACGGTTGGGATTTACGAGCAGTACTTC. Protein sequence: CASSLDTVGIYEQYF. The full variable domain, in which reference TRBV7-9 and TRBJ2-7 provide the parts outside the CDR3, is DTGVSQNPRHKITKRGQNVTFRCDPISEHNRLYWYRQTLGQGPEFLTYFQNEAQLEKSRLLSDRFSAERPKGSFSTLEIQRTEQGDSAMYLCASSLDTVGIYEQYFGPGTRLTVT.

This clonotype was picked up many times. The chain combines TRBV7-9 with TRBJ1-2; D unclear. Trimming left V 11 bases short and J 8 bases short, with 15 bases between. The CDR3 has 11 residues. CDR1 SEHNR and CDR2 FQNEAQ come from the germline V gene (reference sequence). The CDR3, as DNA: TGTGCCTGTCTCCAAGCGAAGGGCTACACCTTC. Its protein is CACLQAKGYTF.

This clonotype was picked up many times. The chain combines TRBV7-6 with TRBJ2-3; 7 nucleotides match TRBD2. The J segment lost 0 bases and the V segment lost 4 bases, leaving 7 bases of the junction unmatched. This CDR3 comprises 16 residues. The V gene's germline CDR1 is SGHVS and CDR2 FNYEAQ. CDR3 protein: CASSSYSRGSTDTQYF. DNA of the CDR3: TGTGCCAGCAGCTCCTATTCGCGGGGGAGCACAGATACGCAGTATTTT. Supplemented by reference TRBV7-6 and TRBJ2-3, the full variable domain reads GAGVSQSPRYKVTKRGQDVALRCDPISGHVSLYWYRQALGQGPEFLTYFNYEAQQDKSGLPNDRFSAERPEGSISTLTIQRTEQRDSAMYRCASSSYSRGSTDTQYFGPGTRLTVL.

The CDR3 sequence: CASSPELAGAADTQYF. Here the CDR3 DNA reads TGTGCCAGCAGCCCGGAGCTAGCGGGGGCCGCAGATACGCAGTATTTT. The chain is built from TRBV4-2 and TRBJ2-3; the match to TRBD2 covers 10 bases. V lost 4 bases, J lost 4 bases, and 8 bases stayed unmatched. The germline V gene has CDR1 LGHNA and CDR2 YNFKEQ. This CDR3 contains 16 residues.

In nucleotides, the CDR3 is TGTGCCAGCAGTTACGAGTCTCGGGCCCAGTACTTC. Encoded protein: CASSYESRAQYF. The chain joins TRBV6-2 or TRBV6-3 to TRBJ2-5; D unclear. The CDR3 loop spans 12 amino acids. V gave up 2 bases and J gave up 9 bases, with 10 bases separating them. Germline V gene data show CDR1 as MNHEY and CDR2 as SVGEGT.

The rearrangement joins TRBV7-6 to TRBJ2-5; 7 bases align to TRBD1. The CDR3 sequence is 16 residues long. Trimming at V came to 5 bases and at J to 4 bases, leaving 13 bases not matched to a gene. Germline-derived CDR1 and CDR2 are SGHVS and FNYEAQ. CDR3 amino acids: CASSPWAGPGGETQYF. The CDR3 bases are TGTGCCAGCAGCCCTTGGGCAGGACCAGGGGGAGAGACCCAGTACTTC.

A remark on this clonotype: One end of the junction is discordant with germline, which a read error may explain. CDR3 amino acids: CATGEGTGGDTDTQYF. CDR3 in DNA: TGTGCCACCGGTGAGGGGACAGGGGGCGACACAGATACGCAGTATTTT. The chain combines TRBV24-1 with TRBJ2-3; 12 bases agree with TRBD1. The germline CDR1 and CDR2 sequences are KGHDR and SFDVKD. The length of the CDR3 is 16 residues.

The sample holds many counts of this clonotype. The rearrangement uses TRBV4-3 and TRBJ2-1; TRBD1 or TRBD2 may be the D gene (6 bases each). The CDR3 is 15 residues long. V dropped 0 bases and J dropped 10 bases, with 16 bases sitting between them. Germline CDR1 reads LGHNA; CDR2 reads YSLEER. The CDR3 region is CASSQEVSGAWEQFF. In nucleotides, the CDR3 is TGCGCCAGCAGCCAAGAAGTTTCGGGGGCATGGGAGCAGTTCTTC.

This clonotype was found many times. The rearrangement uses TRBV20-1 and TRBJ1-1, with 7 bases lining up with TRBD1. This CDR3 comprises 14 residues. Germline V gene sequence: CDR1 DFQATT, CDR2 SNEGSKA (reference sequence). Trimming removed 4 bases from V and 0 bases from J; junction bases left unmatched: 5. CDR3 in DNA: TGCAGTGCTATCGAGACAGGGCTGAACACTGAAGCTTTCTTT. Encoded protein: CSAIETGLNTEAFF.